These T cell receptor beta chains were read from a single sample in a study of cytomegalovirus exposure and HLA in healthy donors. Libraries were prepared by immunoSEQ multiplex PCR; TCRdb keeps only in-frame clonotypes and omits some of them. The table shows tens of thousands of clones, with 81% occurring only once. Sequencing was performed on PBMCs. Receptor source: a woman in her twenties or thirties in good health and CMV-seronegative. CDR3s include the opening cysteine and the closing phenylalanine or tryptophan. Each record gives: clone size, V gene, D gene, J gene, CDR3 DNA, CDR3 protein. The D gene is left open where the match is weak. Size tells how often a clone was seen (once, few, many) or the class of an expanded clone, and some rows leave it out.

abundance: .
v_gene: TRBV9
d_gene: .
j_gene: TRBJ2-1
CDR3nt: TGTGCCAGCAGCATTACAGGGTCCTACAATGAGCAGTTCTTC
CDR3aa: CASSITGSYNEQFF

abundance: .
v_gene: TRBV28
d_gene: .
j_gene: TRBJ2-2
CDR3nt: TGTGCCAGCAGTTTAGAACTAGATAACACCGGGGAGCTGTTTTTT
CDR3aa: CASSLELDNTGELFF

abundance: .
v_gene: TRBV27
d_gene: .
j_gene: TRBJ2-5
CDR3nt: TGTGCCAGCAGTTTTGGCCCCTGGCGCCGCGGAGGAGAGACCCAGTACTTC
CDR3aa: CASSFGPWRRGGETQYF

abundance: .
v_gene: TRBV14
d_gene: TRBD1
j_gene: TRBJ2-7
CDR3nt: TGTGCCAGCAGTCGGACAGGGGTATTTAACGAGCAGTACTTC
CDR3aa: CASSRTGVFNEQYF

abundance: .
v_gene: TRBV5-6
d_gene: .
j_gene: TRBJ1-5
CDR3nt: TGTGCCAGCAGCTTGGGGACAGCTTCAAATCAGCCCCAGCATTTT
CDR3aa: CASSLGTASNQPQHF

abundance: once
v_gene: TRBV19
d_gene: TRBD1
j_gene: TRBJ2-4
CDR3nt: TGTGCCAGTAGTGCCAAGGGACAGGGAGGTTTAGCCAAAAACATTCAGTACTTC
CDR3aa: CASSAKGQGGLAKNIQYF

abundance: .
v_gene: TRBV19
d_gene: TRBD2
j_gene: TRBJ2-4
CDR3nt: TGTGCCACAAGGCCCAAGGGAGGGAAAAACATTCAGTACTTC
CDR3aa: CATRPKGGKNIQYF

abundance: .
v_gene: TRBV30
d_gene: .
j_gene: TRBJ2-7
CDR3nt: TGTGCCTGGAGTCCGACGGACTTGAGCGAGCAGTACTTC
CDR3aa: CAWSPTDLSEQYF

abundance: .
v_gene: TRBV7-3
d_gene: TRBD2
j_gene: TRBJ2-3
CDR3nt: TGTGCCAGCGCTTGGATAGCGGGAATGGATACAGATACGCAGTATTTT
CDR3aa: CASAWIAGMDTDTQYF

abundance: .
v_gene: TRBV19
d_gene: TRBD2
j_gene: TRBJ2-1
CDR3nt: TGTGCCAGTAGTATACCTAGCGGGGCCCAACTCTTC
CDR3aa: CASSIPSGAQLF

abundance: .
v_gene: TRBV18
d_gene: TRBD1
j_gene: TRBJ2-1
CDR3nt: TGTGCCAGCTCTCCAGGGACAGCTCAGAGAACTGAGCAGTTCTTC
CDR3aa: CASSPGTAQRTEQFF

abundance: .
v_gene: TRBV6-1
d_gene: TRBD2
j_gene: TRBJ2-5
CDR3nt: TGTGCCACCGATTCTCGGCGGGAGGGGTCCTACCTGCAGTACTTC
CDR3aa: CATDSRREGSYLQYF

abundance: .
v_gene: TRBV30
d_gene: .
j_gene: TRBJ2-2
CDR3nt: TGTGCCGGTGTCGGTGGGGAGCTGTTTTTT
CDR3aa: CAGVGGELFF

abundance: .
v_gene: TRBV5-5
d_gene: .
j_gene: TRBJ2-3
CDR3nt: TGTGCCAGCAGCCCGGAGGGCCTGGGGGGTACGCAGTATTTT
CDR3aa: CASSPEGLGGTQYF

abundance: .
v_gene: TRBV7-2
d_gene: .
j_gene: TRBJ1-2
CDR3nt: TGTGCCAGCAGCTTAGCTAGTGGGGGCAGGAACTATGGCTACACCTTC
CDR3aa: CASSLASGGRNYGYTF

abundance: .
v_gene: TRBV7-9
d_gene: .
j_gene: TRBJ2-7
CDR3nt: TGTGCCAGCAGCTCTCCCGTTACTAAGAAGGAGTACTTC
CDR3aa: CASSSPVTKKEYF

abundance: .
v_gene: TRBV5-5
d_gene: .
j_gene: TRBJ2-3
CDR3nt: TGTGCCAGCAGCTTGGGGACAGCAGGAAATACGCAGTATTTT
CDR3aa: CASSLGTAGNTQYF

abundance: .
v_gene: TRBV4-3
d_gene: .
j_gene: TRBJ2-1
CDR3nt: TGCGCCAGCAGCCAAGGTAGAGGGGGGGATGAGCAGTTCTTC
CDR3aa: CASSQGRGGDEQFF

abundance: .
v_gene: TRBV28
d_gene: TRBD1
j_gene: TRBJ1-2
CDR3nt: TGTGCCAGCAGCCTGGACAGGAACCACTATGGCTACACCTTC
CDR3aa: CASSLDRNHYGYTF

abundance: few
v_gene: TRBV5-8
d_gene: TRBD1
j_gene: TRBJ2-4
CDR3nt: TGTGCCAGCAGCTTGGAGGGGGCTAATGGAAACATTCAGTACTTC
CDR3aa: CASSLEGANGNIQYF

abundance: .
v_gene: TRBV29-1
d_gene: .
j_gene: TRBJ2-7
CDR3nt: TGCAGCGTTGGTTGGGGCGACGAGCAGTACTTC
CDR3aa: CSVGWGDEQYF

abundance: .
v_gene: TRBV28
d_gene: TRBD2
j_gene: TRBJ2-4
CDR3nt: TGTGCCAGCAACCCGGGACTAGCGGGAGAATCTGCCAAAAACATTCAGTACTTC
CDR3aa: CASNPGLAGESAKNIQYF

abundance: once
v_gene: TRBV2
d_gene: TRBD1
j_gene: TRBJ2-5
CDR3nt: TGTGCCAGCAGTGAAGCGCTTCTGGACAGGGGAGAAGAGACCCAGTACTTC
CDR3aa: CASSEALLDRGEETQYF

abundance: .
v_gene: TRBV30
d_gene: .
j_gene: TRBJ2-1
CDR3nt: TGTGCCTGGAGTGTATCAGGTAATGAGCAGTTCTTC
CDR3aa: CAWSVSGNEQFF

abundance: .
v_gene: TRBV9
d_gene: TRBD2
j_gene: TRBJ2-1
CDR3nt: TGTGCCAGCAGCGAGCCTGTAGCGGGAGGGGACAATGAGCAGTTCTTC
CDR3aa: CASSEPVAGGDNEQFF

abundance: .
v_gene: TRBV30
d_gene: .
j_gene: TRBJ1-1
CDR3nt: TGTGCCTGGGACGACAAGAACACTGAAGCTTTCTTT
CDR3aa: CAWDDKNTEAFF

abundance: few
v_gene: TRBV6-5
d_gene: .
j_gene: TRBJ2-1
CDR3nt: TGTGCCAGCAGTCCGCTGAGTGAGCAGTTCTTC
CDR3aa: CASSPLSEQFF

abundance: .
v_gene: TRBV4-1
d_gene: TRBD1
j_gene: TRBJ1-6
CDR3nt: TGCGCCAGCAGCCACGGACAGGGGGCGGGGAATTCACCCCTCCACTTT
CDR3aa: CASSHGQGAGNSPLHF

abundance: once
v_gene: TRBV5-1
d_gene: .
j_gene: TRBJ2-3
CDR3nt: TGCGCCAGCAGCTTGCAGGGGACCCCCACAGATACGCAGTATTTT
CDR3aa: CASSLQGTPTDTQYF

abundance: .
v_gene: TRBV5-5
d_gene: TRBD2
j_gene: TRBJ2-2
CDR3nt: TGTGCCAGCAGCTGGGGGGGGGCGAACACCGGGGAGCTGTTTTTT
CDR3aa: CASSWGGANTGELFF

abundance: .
v_gene: TRBV13
d_gene: .
j_gene: TRBJ2-1
CDR3nt: TGTGCCAGCAGCCCAGAACCAAACTCCTACAATGAGCAGTTCTTC
CDR3aa: CASSPEPNSYNEQFF

abundance: .
v_gene: TRBV4-1
d_gene: .
j_gene: TRBJ1-5
CDR3nt: TGCGCCAGCAGCCAACGCTCCACCCAGGGGTATCAGCCCCAGCATTTT
CDR3aa: CASSQRSTQGYQPQHF

abundance: .
v_gene: TRBV6-5
d_gene: TRBD2
j_gene: TRBJ2-7
CDR3nt: TGTGCCAGCAGCCCTAGCGGGAGGGCCAACGAGCAGTACTTC
CDR3aa: CASSPSGRANEQYF

abundance: .
v_gene: TRBV7-9
d_gene: TRBD2
j_gene: TRBJ2-7
CDR3nt: TGTGCCAGCAGCACAGGACTAGCGGGAAACTCTGGCTACGAGCAGTACTTC
CDR3aa: CASSTGLAGNSGYEQYF

abundance: .
v_gene: TRBV28
d_gene: .
j_gene: TRBJ1-2
CDR3nt: TGTGCCAGCAGGGACAATCGAAACTATGGCTACACCTTC
CDR3aa: CASRDNRNYGYTF

abundance: few
v_gene: TRBV5-1
d_gene: .
j_gene: TRBJ2-5
CDR3nt: TGCGCCAGCATAGGGACTGCATCCGAGACCCAGTACTTC
CDR3aa: CASIGTASETQYF

abundance: .
v_gene: TRBV27
d_gene: TRBD2
j_gene: TRBJ2-7
CDR3nt: TGTGCCAGCAGTTTGGGAGGGCCCGCTGGTAAGAAAGTTTACGAGCAGTACTTC
CDR3aa: CASSLGGPAGKKVYEQYF

abundance: .
v_gene: TRBV5-4
d_gene: .
j_gene: TRBJ2-3
CDR3nt: TGTGCCAGCAGCCGACAGGGCACAGATACGCAGTATTTT
CDR3aa: CASSRQGTDTQYF

abundance: once
v_gene: TRBV7-8
d_gene: .
j_gene: TRBJ1-1
CDR3nt: TGTGCCAGCAGCTTATGGGGGGCTGAAGCTTTCTTT
CDR3aa: CASSLWGAEAFF

abundance: .
v_gene: TRBV19
d_gene: TRBD2
j_gene: TRBJ2-1
CDR3nt: TGTGCCAGTAGTCGACTAGCGGGGGGGGTCGTCAATGAGCAGTTCTTC
CDR3aa: CASSRLAGGVVNEQFF

abundance: .
v_gene: TRBV5-1
d_gene: .
j_gene: TRBJ2-2
CDR3nt: TGCGCCAGCAGCTTTGGCGCAGGGTGGGACACCGGGGAGCTGTTTTTT
CDR3aa: CASSFGAGWDTGELFF

abundance: .
v_gene: TRBV28
d_gene: TRBD1
j_gene: TRBJ2-7
CDR3nt: TGTGCCAGCAGACTTCCCGGGACAGGAAAATACGAGCAGTGCTTC
CDR3aa: CASRLPGTGKYEQCF

abundance: .
v_gene: TRBV19
d_gene: .
j_gene: TRBJ1-5
CDR3nt: TGTGCCAGCGGTCAGGGGCTAAGGCAGCCCCAGCATTTT
CDR3aa: CASGQGLRQPQHF

abundance: .
v_gene: TRBV29-1
d_gene: TRBD1
j_gene: TRBJ2-1
CDR3nt: TGCAGCGTTGCGGTCGGGACAGGGGCCTACAATGAGCAGTTCTTC
CDR3aa: CSVAVGTGAYNEQFF

abundance: once
v_gene: TRBV10-2
d_gene: .
j_gene: TRBJ1-2
CDR3nt: TGCGCCAGCAGACCCGACAGCAAGTATGGCTACACCTTC
CDR3aa: CASRPDSKYGYTF

abundance: .
v_gene: TRBV7-7
d_gene: TRBD2
j_gene: TRBJ2-3
CDR3nt: TGTGCTAGCAGCCGGGGACTAGCGGGAGCATCAGATACGCAGTATTTT
CDR3aa: CASSRGLAGASDTQYF

abundance: .
v_gene: TRBV15
d_gene: .
j_gene: TRBJ1-5
CDR3nt: TGTGCCACCAGCAGAGATCTCCAGGGGAGTCAGCCCCAGCATTTT
CDR3aa: CATSRDLQGSQPQHF

abundance: .
v_gene: TRBV30
d_gene: .
j_gene: TRBJ2-7
CDR3nt: TGTGCCTGGAGTGCCACGGACAGATTCTACGAGCAGTACTTC
CDR3aa: CAWSATDRFYEQYF

abundance: .
v_gene: TRBV5-1
d_gene: TRBD1
j_gene: TRBJ1-1
CDR3nt: TGCGCCAGCAGCTTTGACAGGGGGACTGAAGCTTTCTTT
CDR3aa: CASSFDRGTEAFF

abundance: .
v_gene: TRBV11-3
d_gene: TRBD2
j_gene: TRBJ2-3
CDR3nt: TGTGCCAGCAGCTCAGACAGCGGGGGGTACTCAGATACGCAGTATTTT
CDR3aa: CASSSDSGGYSDTQYF

abundance: .
v_gene: TRBV6-5
d_gene: TRBD1
j_gene: TRBJ1-1
CDR3nt: TGTGCCAGCAACAGGGACAGAAACACTGAAGCTTTCTTT
CDR3aa: CASNRDRNTEAFF

abundance: once
v_gene: TRBV2
d_gene: .
j_gene: TRBJ2-2
CDR3nt: TGTGCCAGCAAGGGCGGGTCGAACACCGGGGAGCTGTTTTTT
CDR3aa: CASKGGSNTGELFF

abundance: .
v_gene: TRBV7-6
d_gene: TRBD2
j_gene: TRBJ2-7
CDR3nt: TGTGCCAGCAGCTTAGCCTCGGCGGGAGGGCCGGGGATCAATTCCTACGAGCAGTACTTC
CDR3aa: CASSLASAGGPGINSYEQYF